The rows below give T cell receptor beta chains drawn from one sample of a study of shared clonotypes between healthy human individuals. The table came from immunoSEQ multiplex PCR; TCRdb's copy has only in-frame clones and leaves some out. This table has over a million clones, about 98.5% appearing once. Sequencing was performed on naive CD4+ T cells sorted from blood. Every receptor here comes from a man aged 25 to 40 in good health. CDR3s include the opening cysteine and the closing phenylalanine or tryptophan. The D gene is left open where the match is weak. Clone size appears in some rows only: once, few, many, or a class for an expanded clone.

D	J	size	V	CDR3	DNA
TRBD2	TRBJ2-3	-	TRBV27	CASSARDYTDTQYF	TGTGCCAGCAGTGCACGGGACTACACAGATACGCAGTATTTT
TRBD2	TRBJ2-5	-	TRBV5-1	CASSITSGSANNVETQYF	TGCGCCAGCAGCATAACTAGCGGGAGTGCCAATAATGTGGAGACCCAGTACTTC
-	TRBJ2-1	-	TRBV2	CASRPASHAAFF	TGTGCCAGCAGGCCGGCTAGCCACGCGGCGTTCTTC
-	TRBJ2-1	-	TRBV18	CASSPLPPASYNEQFF	TGTGCCAGCTCACCACTTCCTCCAGCGTCTTACAATGAGCAGTTCTTC
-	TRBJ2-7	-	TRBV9	CASSVGNEQYF	TGTGCCAGCAGCGTAGGGAACGAGCAGTACTTC
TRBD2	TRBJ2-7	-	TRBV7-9	CASSSLVGGQLYEQYF	TGTGCCAGCAGCTCCTTGGTGGGAGGGCAACTCTACGAGCAGTACTTC
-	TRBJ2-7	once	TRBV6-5	CASSYSRVVSYEQYF	TGTGCCAGCAGTTACTCGAGAGTGGTGAGTTACGAGCAGTACTTC
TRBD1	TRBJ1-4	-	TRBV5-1	CASSPGQGKDEKLFF	TGCGCCAGCAGCCCGGGACAGGGAAAGGATGAAAAACTGTTTTTT
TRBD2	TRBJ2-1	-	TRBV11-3	CASSLDPSGDYNEQFF	TGTGCCAGCAGCTTAGATCCTAGCGGGGACTACAATGAGCAGTTCTTC
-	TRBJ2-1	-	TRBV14	CASSSQGTQYNEQFF	TGTGCCAGCAGCTCCCAGGGGACACAATACAATGAGCAGTTCTTC
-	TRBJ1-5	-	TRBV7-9	CASSFDVQPQHF	TGTGCCAGCAGCTTTGATGTTCAGCCCCAGCATTTT
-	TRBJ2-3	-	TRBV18	CASSPDTTDTQYF	TGTGCCAGCTCACCGGACACTACAGATACGCAGTATTTT
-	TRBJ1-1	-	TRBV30	CAWSAEGGSEAFF	TGTGCCTGGAGTGCTGAGGGCGGGTCTGAAGCTTTCTTT
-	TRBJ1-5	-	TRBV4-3	CASSQDLRSNQPQHF	TGCGCCAGCAGCCAAGATTTGAGGAGCAATCAGCCCCAGCATTTT
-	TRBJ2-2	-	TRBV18	CASSPPSLPFTGELFF	TGTGCCAGCTCACCACCGAGTCTCCCTTTCACCGGGGAGCTGTTTTTT
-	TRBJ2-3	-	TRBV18	CASSPVRGGDTQYF	TGTGCCAGCTCACCAGTGAGGGGGGGAGATACGCAGTATTTT
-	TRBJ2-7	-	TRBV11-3	CASSLRGNGEQYF	TGTGCCAGCAGCCTGAGGGGTAACGGGGAGCAGTACTTC
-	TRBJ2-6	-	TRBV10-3	CAISSSGAGANVLTF	TGTGCCATCAGCAGCTCAGGGGCAGGGGCCAACGTCCTGACTTTC
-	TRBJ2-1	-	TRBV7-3	CASSLTGIEQFF	TGTGCCAGCAGCTTAACCGGCATTGAGCAGTTCTTC
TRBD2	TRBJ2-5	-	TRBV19	CASSILAGGPEKTQYF	TGTGCCAGTAGTATTTTAGCGGGAGGGCCCGAGAAGACCCAGTACTTC
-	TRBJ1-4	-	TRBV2	CASHYRSPEKLFF	TGTGCCAGCCACTATAGGTCCCCCGAAAAACTGTTTTTT
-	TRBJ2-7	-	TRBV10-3	CAIRVALTYEQYF	TGTGCCATCCGGGTAGCCCTTACCTACGAGCAGTACTTC
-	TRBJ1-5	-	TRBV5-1	CASSETPISHDSNQPQHF	TGCGCCAGCAGTGAGACACCTATATCTCACGATAGCAATCAGCCCCAGCATTTT
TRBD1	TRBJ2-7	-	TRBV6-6	CASNTGVDYEQYF	TGTGCCAGCAATACAGGGGTCGACTACGAGCAGTACTTC
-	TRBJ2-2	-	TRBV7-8	CASSLHLAFANTGELFF	TGTGCCAGCAGCTTACACCTAGCGTTCGCGAACACCGGGGAGCTGTTTTTT
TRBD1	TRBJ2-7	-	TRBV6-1	CASRPGTGVYEQYF	TGTGCCAGCCGCCCCGGGACAGGGGTCTACGAGCAGTACTTC
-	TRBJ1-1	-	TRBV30	CAWSVRITEAFF	TGTGCCTGGAGTGTACGAATCACTGAAGCTTTCTTT
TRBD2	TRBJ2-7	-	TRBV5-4	CASSTGLAGSYEQYF	TGTGCCAGCAGCACCGGACTAGCGGGGTCCTACGAGCAGTACTTC
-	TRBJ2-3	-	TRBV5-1	CATKTTGGTDTQYF	TGCGCCACCAAAACCACAGGCGGGACAGATACGCAGTATTTT
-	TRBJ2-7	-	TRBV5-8	CASSLGLALYEQYF	TGTGCCAGCAGCTTGGGCCTAGCGCTATACGAGCAGTACTTC
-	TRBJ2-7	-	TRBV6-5	CASSYSRDKYYEQYF	TGTGCCAGCAGTTACTCCCGGGACAAGTACTACGAGCAGTACTTC